Following are 27 T cell receptor beta chains from one sample sequenced in a study of lymphopenia after photon versus proton radiotherapy. The assay was immunoSEQ multiplex PCR, and TCRdb's table has in-frame clones only and misses some. Of about 83,000 clones listed, around four fifths are singletons. The starting material was peripheral blood, obtained from a patient treated with proton-based radiotherapy. The receptor set was obtained from a man aged 60-69 years with pancreatic cancer.

The gene calls are TRBV21-1 and TRBJ2-3. TRBV21-1 is tagged as a pseudogene. This CDR3 region has 11 residues. In nucleotides, the CDR3 is TGTGCCAGCAGATTGGGAGATACGCAGTATTTT. As protein: CASRLGDTQYF.

V usage is TRBV5-5 and J usage is TRBJ2-3; D unresolved. Trimming cost V 4 bases and J 4 bases, with 10 bases left between them. Germline CDR1 SGHKS, CDR2 YYEKEE (reference sequence). The CDR3 is made up of 13 amino acids. The CDR3 DNA reads TGTGCCAGCAGCCGCTGGGCGGCAGATACGCAGTATTTT. Translated, it gives CASSRWAADTQYF.

This clone has more than one count but fewer than ten. The genes are TRBV7-2 and TRBJ2-7, with D unresolved. Germline values: CDR1 SGHTA, CDR2 FQGNSA. The CDR3 loop spans 12 amino acids. Trimming removed 3 bases at V and 2 bases at J, with 5 bases between. The DNA for the CDR3 is TGTGCCAGCAGCTTTGGGCCCTACGAGCAGTACTTC. This gives the protein CASSFGPYEQYF.

This clone was counted a single time. The chain employs TRBV2 and TRBJ2-7; D may match TRBD1 or TRBD2 (5 bases each). Deletions cut 8 bases from V and 0 bases from J, with 17 bases between. CDR1 and CDR2 (germline): SNHLY, FYNNEI. The CDR3 spans 15 residues. CDR3 in amino acids: CASLEGPLFSYEQYF. CDR3 in DNA: TGTGCCAGCCTTGAGGGGCCCCTCTTCTCCTACGAGCAGTACTTC.

With regard to this clone: This specimen includes other DNA sequences encoding the same CDR3. The genes are TRBV5-1 and TRBJ2-1, with D tentatively TRBD2 (5 bases). The CDR3 covers 15 residues. V lost 0 bases and J lost 4, with 11 bases in between. Germline CDR1 is SGHRS and CDR2 is YFSETQ. CDR3 nucleotides: TGCGCCAGCAGCTTGGCGCTAGCTACGTACAATGAGCAGTTCTTC. Translation gives CASSLALATYNEQFF. The variable domain in full, completed from reference TRBV5-1 and TRBJ2-1, reads KAGVTQTPRYLIKTRGQQVTLSCSPISGHRSVSWYQQTPGQGLQFLFEYFSETQRNKGNFPGRFSGRQFSNSRSEMNVSTLELGDSALYLCASSLALATYNEQFFGPGTRLTVL.

V is TRBV7-8 and J is TRBJ1-1; D gene unclear. The CDR3 spans 15 residues. The germline V gene has CDR1 SGHVS and CDR2 FQNEAQ. With 1 base removed from V and 6 bases from J, the gap between germline ends came to 15 bases. CDR3 in DNA: TGTGCCAGCAGCTTAGAGAATTCTGGCAGCGCTGAAGCTTTCTTT. Protein sequence: CASSLENSGSAEAFF. Combining the CDR3 with reference TRBV7-8 and TRBJ1-1 gives the whole variable domain GAGVSQSPRYKVAKRGQDVALRCDPISGHVSLFWYQQALGQGPEFLTYFQNEAQLDKSGLPSDRFFAERPEGSVSTLKIQRTQQEDSAVYLCASSLENSGSAEAFFGQGTRLTVV.

The V call is TRBV7-2, the J call TRBJ2-7; D not resolved. The germline V gene has CDR1 SGHTA and CDR2 FQGNSA. V lost 2 bases and J lost 3, with 14 bases in between. CDR3 length equals 15 residues. Written as DNA, the CDR3 is TGTGCCAGCAGCTTAAGCTGGGTGGCGAACTACGAGCAGTACTTC. It codes for CASSLSWVANYEQYF.

This clone appeared once. The gene calls are TRBV6-6 and TRBJ2-1; TRBD2 matches 10 bases. The germline CDR1 and CDR2 sequences are MNHNY and SVGAGI (reference sequence). The CDR3 loop spans 15 amino acids. Trimming removed 0 bases from V and 10 bases from J; junction bases left unmatched: 6. Written as DNA, the CDR3 is TGTGCCAGCAGTTACTCTCTAGCGGGGGCGTCGGAGCAGTTCTTC. Translation gives CASSYSLAGASEQFF.

The V and J genes are TRBV23-1 and TRBJ1-5; 12 bases match TRBD1. TRBV23-1 has ORF status, its function being uncertain. This CDR3 has 19 amino acids. With V trimmed by 2 bases and J by 5 bases, 13 bases remained unmatched. CDR3 amino acids: CASSQVGPRDRGRDQPQHF. The CDR3 nucleotides are TGCGCCAGCAGTCAAGTCGGGCCCCGGGACAGGGGGCGCGATCAGCCCCAGCATTTT.

The CDR3 coding sequence is TGTGCCAGCAGTTATCAGGGTTGGGGGTACGAGCAGTACTTC. It translates to CASSYQGWGYEQYF. The chain has TRBV6-5 and TRBJ2-7, with D perhaps being TRBD1 or TRBD2 (5 bases each). CDR1 is MNHEY, CDR2 SVGAGI, per germline. This CDR3 comprises 14 residues. Trimming stripped 3 bases from V and 4 bases from J, with 13 bases between.

This chain joins TRBV2 and TRBJ2-7, with TRBD1 as a possible D gene (6 bases). V dropped 9 bases and J dropped 7 bases, with 19 bases sitting between them. CDR3 length: 13 residues. From germline, CDR1 is SNHLY and CDR2 FYNNEI. The CDR3 nucleotides read TGTGCCAGTACGGAACAGGGCTCAGGGGAGCAGTACTTC. Its protein product is CASTEQGSGEQYF.

This chain links TRBV2 with TRBJ2-7, with TRBD1 matching over 10 bases. The CDR3 sequence is 13 residues long. Germline values: CDR1 SNHLY, CDR2 FYNNEI. V lost 7 bases, J lost 1 base, and 1 base stayed unmatched. The CDR3 loop reads CASKGQGSYEQYF. The DNA for the CDR3 is TGTGCCAGCAAGGGACAGGGGTCCTACGAGCAGTACTTC. Based on the CDR3 plus reference TRBV2 and TRBJ2-7, the full variable domain is EPEVTQTPSHQVTQMGQEVILRCVPISNHLYFYWYRQILGQKVEFLVSFYNNEISEKSEIFDDQFSVERPDGSNFTLKIRSTKLEDSAMYFCASKGQGSYEQYFGPGTRLTVT.

This clone turned up a few times. The chain is built from TRBV30 and TRBJ1-1; D is uncertain. The V and J ends lost 3 bases and 7 bases respectively, with 15 bases between them. Germline V gene data show CDR1 as GTSNPN and CDR2 as SVGIG (reference sequence). The CDR3 runs 13 residues. The CDR3, as DNA: TGTGCCTGGAGGTTGGAGAGAAGACTTGAAGCTTTCTTT. It yields the protein CAWRLERRLEAFF.

The J gene is TRBJ2-1, the V gene TRBV14, with 9 bases fitting TRBD2. Germline V gives CDR1 SGHDN, CDR2 FVKESK. The V and J ends lost 4 bases and 7 bases, in that order; junction bases with no gene match: 11. The CDR3 runs 16 residues. In DNA, the CDR3 is TGTGCCAGCAGCCGCAGGCAAAGCGGGAGGCTGAATGAGCAGTTCTTC. Its protein is CASSRRQSGRLNEQFF.

The genes are TRBV9 and TRBJ2-1; D is undetermined. The CDR3 runs 11 residues. Per the germline V gene, CDR1 is SGDLS and CDR2 is YYNGEE. Trimming shortened V by 4 bases and J by 9 bases, and 8 bases separated the two germline ends. CDR3 protein: CASSPLTEQFF. The CDR3 nucleotides are TGTGCCAGCAGCCCCCTTACTGAGCAGTTCTTC.

The rearrangement links TRBV7-9 to TRBJ2-3; either TRBD1 or TRBD2 may supply D (5 bases each). Per germline, CDR1 SEHNR and CDR2 FQNEAQ (reference sequence). The CDR3 covers 16 residues. Trimming cost V 7 bases and J 1 base, with 18 bases left between them. The CDR3: CASTLGRLGRTDTQYF. The CDR3 DNA is TGTGCCAGCACTCTGGGACGGCTAGGCCGCACAGATACGCAGTATTTT.

The V gene is TRBV9, the J gene TRBJ2-3, with D possibly TRBD2 on 5 matching bases. Trimming pared 6 bases from V and 7 bases from J, leaving 18 bases between. Germline V gene lookup returns CDR1 SGDLS and CDR2 YYNGEE. The CDR3 loop spans 14 amino acids. CDR3 protein: CASTTGLADNTQYF. CDR3 nucleotides: TGTGCCAGCACGACGGGGTTAGCCGACAATACGCAGTATTTT.

This chain connects TRBV30 to TRBJ1-1, with D unclear. The CDR3 has 11 amino acids. Trimming removed 5 bases at V and 1 base at J, with 5 bases between. The germline CDR1 and CDR2 sequences are GTSNPN and SVGIG (reference sequence). CDR3 sequence: CAWVKNTEAFF. CDR3 DNA: TGTGCCTGGGTGAAGAACACTGAAGCTTTCTTT.

This clone was found once. Relative to the germline gene, one junction end is altered; a read error may explain this. The chain couples TRBV7-7 to TRBJ2-5; weak D call: TRBD1 (6 bases). CDR1 and CDR2 from the germline V gene are SSHAT and FNYEAQ (reference sequence). The CDR3 is 15 amino acids. The CDR3 coding sequence is TGTGCTAGCAGCTACGCCCAGGGGCACCAAGAGACCCAGTACTTC. This translates into CASSYAQGHQETQYF.

V gene TRBV11-2 combines with J gene TRBJ1-2; weak D call: TRBD1 (5 bases). The CDR3 spans 14 residues. The germline V gene encodes CDR1 SGHAT and CDR2 FQNNGV. V dropped 0 bases and J dropped 7 bases, with 12 bases sitting between them. The CDR3 coding sequence is TGTGCCAGCAGCTTAGATACGGGGGGAGTTGGCTACACCTTC. Translating it yields CASSLDTGGVGYTF. The full variable domain, its missing parts supplied by reference TRBV11-2 and TRBJ1-2, is EAGVAQSPRYKIIEKRQSVAFWCNPISGHATLYWYQQILGQGPKLLIQFQNNGVVDDSQLPKDRFSAERLKGVDSTLKIQPAKLEDSAVYLCASSLDTGGVGYTFGSGTRLTVV.

Regarding this clone: At one boundary the junction diverges from the germline segment, which might be a read error. This rearrangement joins TRBV27 to TRBJ2-3; no reliable D call. The CDR3 runs 14 residues. Looked up from germline, CDR1 is MNHEY and CDR2 is SMNVEV (reference sequence). The CDR3, as DNA: TGTGCCTGCAGTTCCCCTCTCCGCACAGATACGCAGTATTTT. Protein sequence: CACSSPLRTDTQYF.

A single count supports this clone. The chain uses TRBV18 and TRBJ2-2; D perhaps matches TRBD1 (6 bases). Germline assignment: CDR1 KGHSH and CDR2 LQKENI. V dropped 0 bases and J dropped 9 bases, with 14 bases sitting between them. The length of the CDR3 is 15 residues. The CDR3 bases are TGTGCCAGCTCACCACCTACAGGGAGTTTTAGGGAGCTGTTTTTT. It translates to CASSPPTGSFRELFF.

The genes are TRBV27 and TRBJ2-3; D is perhaps TRBD2 (5 bases). This CDR3 contains 16 residues. V was clipped by 3 bases and J by 2 bases, with 15 bases between them. Germline V gene data show CDR1 as MNHEY and CDR2 as SMNVEV (reference sequence). Written as DNA, the CDR3 is TGTGCCAGCAGTTTGATTGGACTGGATCCCACAGATACGCAGTATTTT. It encodes CASSLIGLDPTDTQYF.

V and J are TRBV5-1 and TRBJ2-2, with 8 bases aligning to TRBD1. This CDR3 spans 14 amino acids. Trimming cost V 4 bases and J 5 bases; bases outside gene matches: 4. CDR1 and CDR2 from the germline V gene are SGHRS and YFSETQ. The CDR3 loop reads CASSRTGRTGELFF. The CDR3 region has the DNA TGCGCCAGCAGCCGGACAGGGCGAACCGGGGAGCTGTTTTTT. The complete variable domain, with remaining parts taken from reference TRBV5-1 and TRBJ2-2, reads KAGVTQTPRYLIKTRGQQVTLSCSPISGHRSVSWYQQTPGQGLQFLFEYFSETQRNKGNFPGRFSGRQFSNSRSEMNVSTLELGDSALYLCASSRTGRTGELFFGEGSRLTVL.

The count of this clone is one. The V and J genes are TRBV4-3 and TRBJ2-7; D call uncertain. In germline, CDR1 is LGHNA, CDR2 YSLEER. V lost 0 bases and J lost 2, with 8 bases in between. This CDR3 comprises 14 residues. The CDR3 DNA sequence: TGCGCCAGCAGCCAAGAGATGGGCCCCTACGAGCAGTACTTC. Protein: CASSQEMGPYEQYF.

The chain carries TRBV5-4 and TRBJ2-3; weak D call: TRBD2 (6 bases). CDR3 size: 16 residues. V was pared by 4 bases and J by 2 bases, with 17 bases between. Per germline, CDR1 SGHNT and CDR2 YYREEE (reference sequence). The CDR3 loop is CASSHPSAPITDTQYF. In DNA, the CDR3 is TGTGCCAGCAGCCACCCTAGCGCCCCAATCACAGATACGCAGTATTTT.

This sequence joins TRBV7-3 and TRBJ2-1; 8 bases fit TRBD2. V shed 4 bases, J shed 2 bases, and the junction held 10 bases outside the gene matches. Looked up from germline, CDR1 is SGHTA and CDR2 is FQGTGA. The CDR3 is 17 residues long. CDR3 DNA: TGTGCCAGCAGCTCAAACCACCCGGGAGGGGCCTACAATGAGCAGTTCTTC. Encoded protein: CASSSNHPGGAYNEQFF. The whole variable domain, remainder taken from reference TRBV7-3 and TRBJ2-1, is GAGVSQTPSNKVTEKGKYVELRCDPISGHTALYWYRQSLGQGPEFLIYFQGTGAADDSGLPNDRFFAVRPEGSVSTLKIQRTERGDSAVYLCASSSNHPGGAYNEQFFGPGTRLTVL.